What follows are 12 T cell receptor beta chains derived from one specimen sequenced in a study of T cell responses to AZD1222 COVID-19 vaccine (dated by TCRdb to the early 2020s). Receptor amplification or capture employed the immunoSEQ multiplex PCR assay. TCRdb carries this immuneACCESS record with in-frame sequences only. Its versions omit some clonotypes, under half of them owing to an unresolved V gene in the studies checked, with the rest unexplained. In this sample the table shows about 76,000 clones, more than 90% of which occur a single time. In total, the top ten clones hold roughly 3.9% of the sample. This specimen's time point label, per the study, means: baseline before first vaccination. Material: peripheral blood, obtained on day 0 of AZD1222 vaccination. The receptors were sampled from an adult in good health.

Only a few counts were recorded for this clone. This sequence joins TRBV11-3 and TRBJ2-7; 9 bases agree with TRBD1. The CDR3 has 15 amino acids. The germline gives CDR1 SGHNT, CDR2 YENEEA. The V segment lost 6 bases and the J segment 3 bases; nucleotides outside the gene matches: 9. CDR3 sequence (DNA): TGTGCCAGCAGTTCCTTCGGGACAGGGAACTACGAGCAGTACTTC. Translation gives CASSSFGTGNYEQYF.

The chain links TRBV7-8 to TRBJ1-5; D unclear. This CDR3 contains 12 residues. V lost 5 bases and J 3 bases, leaving 5 bases between the germline ends. Germline V lookup: CDR1 SGHVS, CDR2 FQNEAQ. CDR3 nucleotide sequence: TGTGCCAGCAGCCATCCCAATCAGCCCCAGCATTTT. Protein sequence: CASSHPNQPQHF.

The chain joins TRBV12-3 or TRBV12-4 to TRBJ2-7; 8 bases are a match to TRBD1. CDR3 length: 13 amino acids. V shed 6 bases and J 5 bases; nucleotides not matched to a gene: 6. For the CDR3, the DNA is TGTGCCAGCAGCCGAGGACAGGGTCACGAGCAGTACTTC. Its translation: CASSRGQGHEQYF.

This clone was observed a handful of times. The gene calls are TRBV4-2 and TRBJ1-4, with D possibly matching TRBD1 (5 bases). The CDR3 has 18 residues. V was trimmed by 4 bases and J by 8 bases, leaving 26 bases between them. CDR1 and CDR2 from the germline V gene are LGHNA and YNFKEQ. The CDR3 here is CASSPRSIRQSREEKLFF. The CDR3, as DNA: TGTGCCAGCAGCCCCCGTTCAATAAGACAGTCCCGGGAAGAAAAACTGTTTTTT.

The rearrangement links TRBV30 to TRBJ1-1; unclear D gene. The germline CDR1 and CDR2 sequences are GTSNPN and SVGIG (reference sequence). The V gene lost 3 bases and the J gene lost 4 bases, with 9 bases spanning the gap. The CDR3 spans 12 residues. The CDR3 sequence is CAWRQLPTEAFF. As DNA, the CDR3 is TGTGCCTGGAGACAGCTCCCCACTGAAGCTTTCTTT.

The V and J genes are TRBV3-1 (or the pseudogene TRBV3-2) and TRBJ2-1; tentative D call: TRBD2 (6 bases). CDR1 and CDR2 (germline): LGHDT, YNNKEL (reference sequence). The CDR3 totals 18 residues. The V gene lost 4 bases and the J gene lost 2 bases, with 21 bases spanning the gap. CDR3: CASSPPPRWEETYNEQFF. DNA of the CDR3: TGTGCCAGCAGCCCCCCCCCTCGGTGGGAGGAAACCTACAATGAGCAGTTCTTC.

V usage is TRBV9 and J usage is TRBJ1-2; maybe TRBD1 (5 bases). Trimming shortened V by 5 bases and J by 2 bases, and 19 bases separated the two germline ends. Per the germline V gene, CDR1 is SGDLS and CDR2 is YYNGEE. This CDR3 is 16 amino acids long. DNA for the CDR3: TGTGCCAGCAGAAAGGAGGGCGGGACGACAAACTATGGCTACACCTTC. Translated, it gives CASRKEGGTTNYGYTF. Together with reference TRBV9 and TRBJ1-2, the CDR3 gives the full variable domain: DSGVTQTPKHLITATGQRVTLRCSPRSGDLSVYWYQQSLDQGLQFLIQYYNGEERAKGNILERFSAQQFPDLHSELNLSSLELGDSALYFCASRKEGGTTNYGYTFGSGTRLTVV.

J is TRBJ1-6 and V is TRBV5-1; D possibly corresponds to TRBD1 (5 bases). The ends were cut back, 4 bases at V and 9 bases at J, with 17 bases in the middle. This CDR3 has 15 amino acids. Germline CDR1 and CDR2: SGHRS and YFSETQ. The CDR3 loop reads CASSPWQGGGSPLHF. The CDR3 nucleotides read TGCGCCAGCAGCCCCTGGCAGGGCGGAGGTTCACCCCTCCACTTT.

The V and J genes are TRBV5-1 and TRBJ1-1; D gene ambiguous. The V end was cut by 0 bases, the J end by 7 bases, with 7 bases between. This CDR3 has 12 amino acids. In germline, CDR1 is SGHRS, CDR2 YFSETQ. CDR3 residues: CASSLDGREAFF. As DNA, the CDR3 is TGCGCCAGCAGCTTGGACGGACGTGAAGCTTTCTTT. Full variable domain (remainder filled in from reference TRBV5-1 and TRBJ1-1): KAGVTQTPRYLIKTRGQQVTLSCSPISGHRSVSWYQQTPGQGLQFLFEYFSETQRNKGNFPGRFSGRQFSNSRSEMNVSTLELGDSALYLCASSLDGREAFFGQGTRLTVV.

The J gene is TRBJ1-2, the V gene TRBV24-1; no firm D call. CDR1 and CDR2 (germline): KGHDR, SFDVKD. V lost 7 bases, J lost 4 bases, and 6 bases lay in between. The CDR3 spans 11 residues. The CDR3, as DNA: TGTGCCACCAGGGATAGCTATGGCTACACCTTC. Translated, it gives CATRDSYGYTF.

V gene TRBV10-2 combines with J gene TRBJ1-1; D gene unclear. V gave up 6 bases and J gave up 3 bases, with 5 bases separating them. CDR1 and CDR2 from the germline V gene are WSHSY and SAAADI. There are 11 residues in the CDR3. DNA of the CDR3: TGCGCCAGCAGGGAGGACACTGAAGCTTTCTTT. Its protein product is CASREDTEAFF.

This clone was counted only a few times. The chain uses TRBV5-4 and TRBJ1-1; D is ambiguous. The length of the CDR3 is 16 residues. V was shortened by 0 bases and J by 1 base, with 13 bases between the two germline ends. The germline CDR1 and CDR2 sequences are SGHNT and YYREEE (reference sequence). CDR3 DNA: TGTGCCAGCAGCTTGGAAAGGGCAGGTCGGAACACTGAAGCTTTCTTT. This translates into CASSLERAGRNTEAFF.